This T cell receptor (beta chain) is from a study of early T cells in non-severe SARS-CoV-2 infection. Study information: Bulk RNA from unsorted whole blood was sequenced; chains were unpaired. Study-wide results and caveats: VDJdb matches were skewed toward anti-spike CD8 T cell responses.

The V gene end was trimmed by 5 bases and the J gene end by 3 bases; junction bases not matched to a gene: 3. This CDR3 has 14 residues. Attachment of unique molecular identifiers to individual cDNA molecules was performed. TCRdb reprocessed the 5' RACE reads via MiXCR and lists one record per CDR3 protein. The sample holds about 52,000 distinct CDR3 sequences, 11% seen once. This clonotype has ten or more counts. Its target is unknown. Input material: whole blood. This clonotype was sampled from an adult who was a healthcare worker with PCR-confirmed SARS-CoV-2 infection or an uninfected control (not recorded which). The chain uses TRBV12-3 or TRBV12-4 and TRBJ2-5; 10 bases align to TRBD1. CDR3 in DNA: TGTGCCAGCAGTAGCGGGACAGGGGAAGAGACCCAGTACTTC. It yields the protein CASSSGTGEETQYF.